Below, 32 T cell receptor beta chains from the same sample are listed, as sequenced in a study of blood T cell repertoires in COVID-19. Clones were read by immunoSEQ multiplex PCR, and TCRdb kept only the in-frame ones, dropping some. The sample lists 100,000 or so clones, 80% to 90% seen once, with about 2.5% in the top ten. The sample taken for sequencing was PBMCs or T cells enriched from blood (not recorded which). Receptors originate from a woman in her 50s who had recovered from COVID-19.

The chain links TRBV19 to TRBJ2-7; TRBD2 might be the D (5 bases). Trimming left V 3 bases short and J 4 bases short, with 16 bases between. Germline loops: CDR1 LNHDA, CDR2 SQIVND (reference sequence). The CDR3 is made up of 15 amino acids. The CDR3 spells CASSMGSEARYEQYF. In DNA, the CDR3 is TGTGCCAGTAGTATGGGCTCGGAGGCGAGGTACGAGCAGTACTTC. Drawing the rest from reference TRBV19 and TRBJ2-7, the complete variable domain is DGGITQSPKYLFRKEGQNVTLSCEQNLNHDAMYWYRQDPGQGLRLIYYSQIVNDFQKGDIAEGYSVSREKKESFPLTVTSAQKNPTAFYLCASSMGSEARYEQYFGPGTRLTVT.

The rearrangement uses TRBV2 and TRBJ1-2; 11 bases fit TRBD1. This CDR3 spans 14 amino acids. V was pared by 5 bases and J by 5 bases, with 4 bases of the junction left unmatched. Germline V gene sequence: CDR1 SNHLY, CDR2 FYNNEI. CDR3 DNA: TGTGCCAGCAGTCAGGACAGGGGGCTTTATGGCTACACCTTC. It codes for CASSQDRGLYGYTF.

This sequence joins TRBV7-3 and TRBJ2-1; no definite D call. Germline V lookup: CDR1 SGHTA, CDR2 FQGTGA. This CDR3 is built from 14 residues. V was pared by 0 bases and J by 6 bases, with 9 bases between. The CDR3 region has the DNA TGTGCCAGCAGCTTAACAACCCACTCCAATGAGCAGTTCTTC. Translating it yields CASSLTTHSNEQFF.

The chain is built from TRBV30 and TRBJ1-6, with a weak D call TRBD1 (6 bases). CDR3 length equals 15 residues. The V gene's germline CDR1 is GTSNPN and CDR2 SVGIG (reference sequence). Trimming shortened V by 2 bases and J by 3 bases, and 11 bases separated the two germline ends. The CDR3 here is CAWSTQGNYNSPLHF. The DNA of the CDR3 is TGTGCCTGGAGTACTCAGGGGAACTATAATTCACCCCTCCACTTT.

The chain has TRBV6-6 and TRBJ2-3; 7 bases are a match to TRBD2. The CDR3 contains 13 residues. Losses at the gene ends were 6 bases for V and 2 bases for J; bases not matched to a gene: 2. Germline V gene lookup returns CDR1 MNHNY and CDR2 SVGAGI (reference sequence). The CDR3 nucleotides read TGTGCCAGCAGGGCGGGGGTCACAGATACGCAGTATTTT. It translates to CASRAGVTDTQYF.

This chain uses TRBV12-2 with TRBJ2-3; TRBD1 is the table's D call, not checked against the DNA. TRBV12-2 is a pseudogene. This CDR3 contains 15 residues. The CDR3 DNA reads TGTGCAAGTCGCTTAACTGCCAGGGCAATGGATACGCAGTATTTT. The encoded protein is CASRLTARAMDTQYF.

This clone came up many times. The V gene is TRBV3-1 (or the pseudogene TRBV3-2), the J gene TRBJ1-5, with D perhaps matching TRBD1 (6 bases). CDR3 size: 16 residues. Germline V gene lookup returns CDR1 LGHDT and CDR2 YNNKEL (reference sequence). The V end lost 0 bases, the J end lost 1 base, and 10 bases lay between the germline ends. This chain's CDR3 is CASSQEGGQSNQPQHF. In DNA, the CDR3 is TGTGCCAGCAGCCAAGAGGGGGGGCAGAGCAATCAGCCCCAGCATTTT.

J is TRBJ2-1 and V is TRBV5-1, with 7 bases fitting TRBD2. The CDR3 sequence is 15 residues long. Germline CDR1 is SGHRS and CDR2 is YFSETQ. The V gene end was trimmed by 5 bases and the J gene end by 6 bases; junction bases not matched to a gene: 11. The CDR3 loop is CASRSGLAESNEQFF. The CDR3 DNA reads as TGCGCCAGCAGGTCCGGTCTAGCGGAAAGCAATGAGCAGTTCTTC.

Only a few counts were recorded for this clone. The chain has TRBV7-9 and TRBJ1-4, with TRBD1 as a possible D gene (5 bases). The CDR3 length is 17 residues. V shed 1 base and J shed 3 bases, with 15 bases lying between them. CDR1 and CDR2 (germline): SEHNR, FQNEAQ (reference sequence). CDR3 loop: CASSLGLRGLPNEKLFF. The CDR3 nucleotides are TGTGCCAGCAGCTTAGGGCTTCGGGGGTTGCCTAATGAAAAACTGTTTTTT.

J is TRBJ1-4 and V is TRBV7-6; 7 bases fit TRBD1. CDR1 and CDR2 (germline): SGHVS, FNYEAQ. The V gene end was trimmed by 6 bases and the J gene end by 0 bases; junction bases not matched to a gene: 4. This CDR3 is built from 15 residues. CDR3 sequence: CASSFTGATNEKLFF. CDR3 nucleotide sequence: TGTGCCAGCAGTTTCACAGGGGCAACTAATGAAAAACTGTTTTTT.

J is TRBJ1-4 and V is TRBV28; tentative D call: TRBD1 (6 bases). Trimming shortened V by 6 bases and J by 8 bases, and 13 bases separated the two germline ends. Germline V gene data show CDR1 as MDHEN and CDR2 as SYDVKM. The CDR3 totals 13 residues. The CDR3 here is CASSRQGREKLFF. As DNA, the CDR3 is TGTGCCAGCAGCCGTCAGGGGCGAGAAAAACTGTTTTTT.

V is TRBV10-1 and J is TRBJ2-3; D is perhaps TRBD1 (6 bases). Germline values: CDR1 WNHNN, CDR2 SYGVQD (reference sequence). CDR3 length equals 12 residues. V was shortened by 3 bases and J by 7 bases, with 8 bases between the two germline ends. The CDR3 loop is CASSDQGNTQYF. The CDR3 DNA is TGCGCCAGCAGTGATCAGGGGAATACGCAGTATTTT.

The chain joins TRBV2 to TRBJ2-7; D is unresolved. Germline CDR1 is SNHLY and CDR2 is FYNNEI. Trimming removed 5 bases from V and 0 bases from J, with 5 bases in between. This CDR3 is built from 12 residues. The CDR3 DNA sequence: TGTGCCAGCAGTTACAGCTCCTACGAGCAGTACTTC. It specifies CASSYSSYEQYF.

The CDR3 region is CASSHVNRGLLGGNTIYF. The CDR3 coding sequence is TGTGCCAGCAGCCATGTTAACAGGGGTCTATTAGGAGGAAACACCATATATTTT. The chain links TRBV3-1 (or the pseudogene TRBV3-2) to TRBJ1-3, with 7 bases that match TRBD1. J gave up 4 bases and V 3 bases, and 15 bases lay outside the gene matches. CDR1 is LGHDT and CDR2 is YNNKEL in the germline V gene (reference sequence). This CDR3 has 18 residues.

V usage is TRBV7-6 and J usage is TRBJ2-7; no clear D gene. Germline CDR1 is SGHVS and CDR2 is FNYEAQ. Trimming left V 3 bases short and J 6 bases short, with 12 bases between. The CDR3 totals 13 residues. The CDR3 DNA reads as TGTGCCAGCAGCTTGGCTGAATCCCTCGAGCAGTACTTC. Its translation is CASSLAESLEQYF.

The chain carries TRBV19 and TRBJ1-1, with 7 bases aligning to TRBD1. V lost 10 bases to trimming and J lost 2 bases; unmatched junction nucleotides: 13. This CDR3 region has 15 residues. Per germline, CDR1 LNHDA and CDR2 SQIVND (reference sequence). CDR3 coding DNA: TGTGCCACCTCAAAGTGGGGGACAGACAACACTGAAGCTTTCTTT. Translation gives CATSKWGTDNTEAFF.

The rearrangement joins TRBV2 to TRBJ1-1; TRBD1 agrees at 7 bases. The CDR3 runs to 13 residues. Trimming cost V 5 bases and J 6 bases; bases outside gene matches: 6. Per the germline V gene, CDR1 is SNHLY and CDR2 is FYNNEI. Here the CDR3 DNA reads TGTGCCAGCAGTATGACAGGGTGGCCTGAAGCTTTCTTT. The encoded protein is CASSMTGWPEAFF.

This rearrangement joins TRBV18 to TRBJ2-7; D uncertain. Trimming took 3 bases from V and 7 from J, leaving 13 bases between them. Germline V CDR1 and CDR2: KGHSH, LQKENI. This CDR3 comprises 13 residues. CDR3 amino acids: CASSPFGPEEQYF. CDR3 coding DNA: TGTGCCAGCTCACCGTTCGGTCCTGAAGAGCAGTACTTC.

The count of this clone is one. The chain is built from TRBV10-2 and TRBJ2-2, with 7 bases lining up with TRBD1. CDR3 length: 15 amino acids. The V segment lost 6 bases and the J segment 2 bases; nucleotides outside the gene matches: 6. The germline gives CDR1 WSHSY, CDR2 SAAADI. The CDR3 here is CASRGQALNTGELFF. Written as DNA, the CDR3 is TGCGCCAGCAGAGGACAGGCACTAAACACCGGGGAGCTGTTTTTT.

The rearrangement links TRBV25-1 to TRBJ2-5, with TRBD2 matching over 11 bases. The length of the CDR3 is 17 residues. Per the germline V gene, CDR1 is MGHDK and CDR2 is SYGVNS. Unmatched junction bases numbered 9, after V lost 5 bases and J lost 1 base. Here the CDR3 reads CASSTGALAGGQETQYF. The DNA for the CDR3 is TGTGCCAGCAGTACAGGGGCCCTAGCGGGAGGCCAAGAGACCCAGTACTTC.

The chain uses TRBV5-4 and TRBJ1-4, with 7 bases that match TRBD1. Germline V gene lookup returns CDR1 SGHNT and CDR2 YYREEE (reference sequence). This CDR3 is 13 amino acids long. V lost 3 bases and J lost 5; bases outside the gene matches: 1. The CDR3 loop is CASSSQGNEKLFF. The DNA of the CDR3 is TGTGCCAGCAGCTCACAGGGGAATGAAAAACTGTTTTTT.

This clone appeared once. The chain links TRBV28 to TRBJ2-1; D is unclear. The length of the CDR3 is 16 residues. Germline V CDR1 and CDR2: MDHEN, SYDVKM. The ends were cut back, 5 bases at V and 10 bases at J, with 24 bases in the middle. The CDR3 spells CASSLLFAERLGEQFF. CDR3 DNA sequence: TGTGCCAGCAGTCTCCTCTTTGCGGAGAGGTTAGGCGAGCAGTTCTTC.

This clone was observed a single time. The chain links TRBV2 to TRBJ2-1; D may be TRBD2 (6 bases). The length of the CDR3 is 16 residues. V was trimmed by 10 bases and J by 3 bases, leaving 22 bases between them. The germline V gene encodes CDR1 SNHLY and CDR2 FYNNEI. The CDR3 DNA follows: TGTGCCACTGAGACTGGGGGTAGCGGTATCTACAATGAGCAGTTCTTC. As protein: CATETGGSGIYNEQFF.

The J gene is TRBJ1-2, the V gene TRBV5-8; D might be TRBD1 (6 bases). The V gene's germline CDR1 is SGHTS and CDR2 YDEGEE. Trimming pared 6 bases from V and 8 bases from J, leaving 26 bases between. CDR3 length: 16 residues. DNA for the CDR3: TGTGCCAGCACCTACAAAGGAGGCGTGGGGGCCAGGGGCTACACCTTC. This encodes CASTYKGGVGARGYTF.

V gene TRBV6-1 combines with J gene TRBJ1-3; D is unclear. The V end lost 2 bases, the J end lost 4 bases, and 12 bases lay between the germline ends. The CDR3 extends over 15 amino acids. Germline CDR1 reads MNHNS; CDR2 reads SASEGT. CDR3 sequence: CASSEFPSLGNTIYF. CDR3 nucleotide sequence: TGTGCCAGCAGTGAATTTCCTTCCCTCGGAAACACCATATATTTT.

V gene TRBV3-1 (or the pseudogene TRBV3-2) combines with J gene TRBJ2-3, with 9 bases lining up with TRBD1. The CDR3 consists of 14 residues. Trimming took 2 bases from V and 12 from J; bases not matched to a gene: 9. Germline V gives CDR1 LGHDT, CDR2 YNNKEL (reference sequence). CDR3 sequence reads: CASSQLTGTGLQYF. The DNA for the CDR3 is TGTGCCAGCAGCCAACTGACCGGGACAGGGCTACAGTATTTT.

The count of this clone is one. The chain couples TRBV5-4 to TRBJ1-1, with 9 bases lining up with TRBD1. V lost 0 bases, J lost 3 bases, and 3 bases stayed unmatched. Germline loops: CDR1 SGHNT, CDR2 YYREEE (reference sequence). The CDR3 spans 15 residues. The CDR3 here is CASSLDGQGYTEAFF. In DNA form, the CDR3 reads TGTGCCAGCAGCTTGGACGGACAGGGGTACACTGAAGCTTTCTTT.

The gene calls are TRBV28 and TRBJ1-2; possibly TRBD1 for D (5 bases). CDR1 and CDR2 (germline): MDHEN, SYDVKM. Trimming took 4 bases from V and 5 from J, leaving 14 bases between them. This CDR3 has 14 residues. CDR3 DNA: TGTGCCAGCAGTTCAGGGCCATACGAGTATGGCTACACCTTC. Its translation is CASSSGPYEYGYTF.

The chain carries TRBV28 and TRBJ1-2, with 8 bases lining up with TRBD1. The J segment lost 0 bases and the V segment lost 5 bases, leaving 2 bases of the junction unmatched. CDR1 and CDR2 (germline): MDHEN, SYDVKM. The CDR3 spans 14 residues. In DNA, the CDR3 is TGTGCCAGCAGTCCACAGGGGGCTAACTATGGCTACACCTTC. Protein product: CASSPQGANYGYTF.

This clone appeared once. The rearrangement uses TRBV3-1 (or the pseudogene TRBV3-2) and TRBJ2-5, with no clear D. With 3 bases removed from V and 5 bases from J, the gap between germline ends came to 10 bases. The germline V gene has CDR1 LGHDT and CDR2 YNNKEL (reference sequence). This CDR3 spans 13 amino acids. The CDR3 here is CASSHRVLETQYF. The CDR3 bases are TGTGCCAGCAGCCATCGGGTATTGGAGACCCAGTACTTC.

V is TRBV28 and J is TRBJ1-2, with a tentative D call TRBD1 (5 bases). Germline V gene lookup returns CDR1 MDHEN and CDR2 SYDVKM. The CDR3 has 13 amino acids. V lost 7 bases to trimming and J lost 3 bases, with 12 bases between them. The CDR3 reads CASTSQGDYGYTF. In nucleotides, the CDR3 is TGTGCCAGCACCTCACAAGGGGACTATGGCTACACCTTC.

The DNA for the CDR3 is TGTGCCAGCAGTGAACGGCGGGTTAATGAAAAACTGTTTTTT. Its protein is CASSERRVNEKLFF. The chain recombines TRBV6-1 with TRBJ1-4; D unresolved. Germline assignment: CDR1 MNHNS and CDR2 SASEGT. The germline V and J ends were trimmed by 2 bases and 4 bases, with 8 bases remaining between them. The length of the CDR3 is 14 residues.